These 10 T cell receptor beta chains were sequenced from one sample in a study of lymphopenia after photon versus proton radiotherapy. Method: immunoSEQ multiplex PCR; TCRdb's copy keeps in-frame clones and lacks some. The sample contains fewer than 20,000 clones, more than 85% of which appear only once. Sequenced material: peripheral blood, taken from a patient treated with proton-based radiotherapy. These TCRs come from a man aged 65 to 85 with pancreatic cancer.

The gene calls are TRBV2 and TRBJ1-5; D is unclear. Trimming shortened V by 6 bases and J by 6 bases, and 9 bases separated the two germline ends. CDR3 length: 12 residues. Germline values: CDR1 SNHLY, CDR2 FYNNEI. For the CDR3, the DNA is TGTGCCAGCAGGTCCCTGGGTCAGCCCCAGCATTTT. Translating it yields CASRSLGQPQHF.

V and J are TRBV18 and TRBJ2-2; 7 bases align to TRBD1. This CDR3 is 17 amino acids long. Germline values: CDR1 KGHSH, CDR2 LQKENI. V dropped 0 bases and J dropped 2; count of bases not matched to a gene: 6. The DNA for the CDR3 is TGTGCCAGCTCACCACCTCCGGGACAGCCTAACACCGGGGAGCTGTTTTTT. Translation: CASSPPPGQPNTGELFF.

The chain carries TRBV29-1 and TRBJ1-2; D is uncertain. From germline, CDR1 is SQVTM and CDR2 ANQGSEA. The CDR3 is 15 residues long. With 4 bases removed from V and 4 bases from J, the gap between germline ends came to 19 bases. CDR3 region: CSVGPAERAIYGYTF. CDR3 DNA: TGCAGCGTTGGTCCTGCTGAGAGAGCCATCTATGGCTACACCTTC.

This chain's CDR3 is CASTNRDRNYGYTF. The CDR3 DNA follows: TGTGCCAGCACTAACCGGGACAGGAACTATGGCTACACCTTC. The chain links TRBV6-5 to TRBJ1-2, with 8 bases that match TRBD1. The junction had 6 bases not matched to a gene; V was cut back by 7 bases and J by 2 bases. Germline values: CDR1 MNHEY, CDR2 SVGAGI. This CDR3 has 14 amino acids.

In its sample, this clone was seen once. The J gene is TRBJ1-2, the V gene TRBV6-1; D perhaps matches TRBD1 (5 bases). Germline V CDR1 and CDR2: MNHNS, SASEGT. V lost 4 bases and J lost 3, with 15 bases in between. The CDR3 sequence is 15 residues long. CDR3 sequence (DNA): TGTGCCAGCAGTGTCAGGACAAGTTGGCACTATGGCTACACCTTC. Amino acids: CASSVRTSWHYGYTF.

V usage is TRBV27 and J usage is TRBJ2-3; D remains ambiguous. The CDR3 sequence is 16 residues long. V shed 5 bases and J shed 1 base, with 16 bases lying between them. The germline V gene encodes CDR1 MNHEY and CDR2 SMNVEV (reference sequence). The CDR3 DNA reads TGTGCCAGCAGTACCCGACTGCTTTGGGGCACAGATACGCAGTATTTT. Its protein product is CASSTRLLWGTDTQYF.

The chain recombines TRBV7-2 with TRBJ1-1, with a weak D call TRBD1 (5 bases). Germline V CDR1 and CDR2: SGHTA, FQGNSA. The V gene lost 1 base and the J gene lost 5 bases, with 11 bases spanning the gap. CDR3 length equals 14 residues. The CDR3 coding sequence is TGTGCCAGCAGCTTAGTTGCAGGGCGGACTGAAGCTTTCTTT. Its protein is CASSLVAGRTEAFF.

The rearrangement joins TRBV19 to TRBJ2-3; 11 nucleotides agree with TRBD2. CDR1 is LNHDA, CDR2 SQIVND, per germline (reference sequence). The CDR3 is 16 amino acids. V lost 6 bases to trimming and J lost 2 bases; unmatched junction nucleotides: 7. CDR3 sequence reads: CASSLLAGGVTDTQYF. DNA of the CDR3: TGTGCCAGTAGCCTCCTAGCGGGGGGTGTCACAGATACGCAGTATTTT.

This chain joins TRBV5-1 and TRBJ2-1, with 8 bases lining up with TRBD2. This CDR3 has 14 amino acids. Looked up from germline, CDR1 is SGHRS and CDR2 is YFSETQ. V dropped 4 bases and J dropped 4; count of bases not matched to a gene: 4. The CDR3 reads CASSTGLVYNEQFF. CDR3 DNA sequence: TGCGCCAGCAGCACGGGACTAGTTTACAATGAGCAGTTCTTC.

The sample holds one count of this clone. The chain combines TRBV9 with TRBJ2-3, with D perhaps TRBD2 (6 bases). The germline V gene encodes CDR1 SGDLS and CDR2 YYNGEE. The CDR3 covers 13 residues. Deletions cut 0 bases from V and 5 bases from J, with 7 bases between. The CDR3: CASSVGGGDTQYF. Written as DNA, the CDR3 is TGTGCCAGCAGCGTAGGGGGAGGAGATACGCAGTATTTT.